These 14 T cell receptor beta chains were all obtained from the same sample, sequenced in a study of blood T cells in healthy people across ages. A J-beta primer mix and a sample-barcoded 5' primer were used in a second PCR of roughly 6 to 12 cycles. TCRdb called the 5' RACE reads again in MiXCR, with one record for every CDR3 protein. The table shows 1.8 million or so distinct CDR3 sequences, with more than 35% occurring only once. The sequencing input was blood. Receptor source: a human donor in good health.

This clonotype was counted ten times or more. This chain joins TRBV24-1 and TRBJ2-5, with a tentative D call TRBD1 (5 bases). The V end was cut by 1 base, the J end by 5 bases, with 13 bases between. Germline V gives CDR1 KGHDR, CDR2 SFDVKD. This CDR3 is 15 amino acids long. The CDR3 here is CATSDFRQGAETQYF. The DNA of the CDR3 is TGTGCCACCAGTGATTTCCGTCAGGGTGCGGAGACCCAGTACTTC.

This clonotype was seen more than once but under ten times. This sequence joins TRBV9 and TRBJ2-5, with 8 bases matching TRBD1. The J segment lost 4 bases and the V segment lost 2 bases, leaving 4 bases of the junction unmatched. Germline V gives CDR1 SGDLS, CDR2 YYNGEE. The CDR3 sequence is 14 residues long. This CDR3 reads CASSVWTGSETQYF. For the CDR3, the DNA is TGTGCCAGCAGCGTCTGGACAGGGTCAGAGACCCAGTACTTC.

Written as DNA, the CDR3 is TGTGCCAGCAGCTTGGACGTACGGGGGGCTCACTATGGCTACACCTTC. Translation: CASSLDVRGAHYGYTF. This chain links TRBV5-5 with TRBJ1-2, with D tentatively TRBD1 (6 bases). V was cut by 0 bases and J by 3 bases, with 15 bases left in between. The CDR3 spans 16 residues. CDR1 and CDR2 (germline): SGHKS, YYEKEE (reference sequence).

The gene calls are TRBV6-2 or TRBV6-3 and TRBJ1-5, with 7 positions matching TRBD1. This CDR3 contains 13 residues. V dropped 5 bases and J dropped 7; count of bases not matched to a gene: 5. CDR1 is MNHEY and CDR2 is SVGEGT in the germline V gene. The CDR3 DNA sequence: TGTGCCAGCAGTAGGGACAGTGGACAGCCCCAGCATTTT. This codes for CASSRDSGQPQHF.

This sequence joins TRBV7-2 and TRBJ2-3; TRBD2 matches at 9 bases. This CDR3 region has 17 residues. Unmatched junction bases numbered 13, after V lost 0 bases and J lost 9 bases. CDR1 and CDR2 from the germline V gene are SGHTA and FQGNSA. The CDR3 spells CASSLARPFSGGYTQYF. For the CDR3, the DNA is TGTGCCAGCAGCTTAGCGAGACCCTTTAGCGGGGGCTACACGCAGTATTTT.

The CDR3 sequence is CASSDSQTGKNYGYTF. CDR3 coding DNA: TGTGCCAGCAGCGACTCACAGACGGGCAAAAACTATGGCTACACCTTC. The chain joins TRBV9 to TRBJ1-2; D is uncertain. This CDR3 comprises 16 residues. Germline V gives CDR1 SGDLS, CDR2 YYNGEE. Trimming removed 3 bases at V and 2 bases at J, with 17 bases between.

This clonotype was counted a few times. The chain is built from TRBV29-1 and TRBJ1-2, with 7 bases lining up with TRBD1. The CDR3 is 14 residues long. Trimming took 1 base from V and 3 from J; bases not matched to a gene: 5. Per the germline V gene, CDR1 is SQVTM and CDR2 is ANQGSEA. The DNA for the CDR3 is TGCAGCGTTGAAGCCGACAGGGTCGACTATGGCTACACCTTC. Its protein is CSVEADRVDYGYTF. Drawing the rest from reference TRBV29-1 and TRBJ1-2, the complete variable domain is SAVISQKPSRDICQRGTSLTIQCQVDSQVTMMFWYRQQPGQSLTLIATANQGSEATYESGFVIDKFPISRPNLTFSTLTVSNMSPEDSSIYLCSVEADRVDYGYTFGSGTRLTVV.

This rearrangement joins TRBV4-1 to TRBJ2-5; D gene ambiguous. V shed 3 bases and J shed 4 bases, with 15 bases lying between them. The CDR3 consists of 15 residues. Germline values: CDR1 MGHRA, CDR2 YSYEKL. CDR3 bases: TGCGCCAGCAGCCATGATACAGCTAGAGGAGAGACCCAGTACTTC. Its protein is CASSHDTARGETQYF.

The chain carries TRBV7-3 and TRBJ2-2; 10 nucleotides match TRBD2. Germline-derived CDR1 and CDR2 are SGHTA and FQGTGA. Losses at the gene ends were 0 bases for V and 7 bases for J; bases not matched to a gene: 8. This CDR3 spans 17 amino acids. The DNA of the CDR3 is TGTGCCAGCAGCTTAACCCTAGCGGGGGCCCGGGGCGGGGAGCTGTTTTTT. Residues: CASSLTLAGARGGELFF.

The rearrangement links TRBV4-1 to TRBJ2-5; D may be TRBD1 or TRBD2 (5 bases each). With the DNA end fitting TRBJ2-7 better, the J assignment may be wrong. The length of the CDR3 is 15 residues. Germline CDR1 is MGHRA and CDR2 is YSYEKL. CDR3 sequence: CASSQAPGTGNEQYF. The CDR3 bases are TGCGCCAGCAGCCAAGCCCCCGGGACGGGGAACGAGCAGTACTTC.

The V gene is TRBV6-6, the J gene TRBJ2-3, with a weak D call TRBD2 (6 bases). The CDR3 has 14 amino acids. CDR1 and CDR2 from the germline V gene are MNHNY and SVGAGI (reference sequence). Trimming left V 1 base short and J 6 bases short, with 11 bases between. The CDR3 bases are TGTGCCAGCAGTTACTTCGGGGGAATGGATACGCAGTATTTT. This encodes CASSYFGGMDTQYF.

V gene TRBV5-6 combines with J gene TRBJ1-2; the D is unclear. The CDR3 totals 12 residues. Per germline, CDR1 SGHDT and CDR2 YYEEEE. The V end was cut by 3 bases, the J end by 1 base, with 4 bases between. The CDR3 reads CASSSINYGYTF. CDR3 sequence (DNA): TGTGCCAGCAGCTCGATTAACTATGGCTACACCTTC.

The chain uses TRBV7-2 and TRBJ2-2; TRBD1 or TRBD2 may be the D gene (5 bases each). The CDR3 extends over 16 amino acids. Germline-derived CDR1 and CDR2 are SGHTA and FQGNSA. Between the trimmed V and J ends, which lost 7 bases and 5 bases, there was a span of 20 bases. The CDR3 loop is CASNTVRGDGTGELFF. CDR3 in DNA: TGTGCCAGCAACACCGTACGAGGGGATGGGACCGGGGAGCTGTTTTTT. The whole variable domain, filled in from reference TRBV7-2 and TRBJ2-2, reads GAGVSQSPSNKVTEKGKDVELRCDPISGHTALYWYRQSLGQGLEFLIYFQGNSAPDKSGLPSDRFSAERTGGSVSTLTIQRTQQEDSAVYLCASNTVRGDGTGELFFGEGSRLTVL.

The sample holds a few counts of this clonotype. The J gene is TRBJ2-7, the V gene TRBV19; D ambiguous. This CDR3 spans 15 amino acids. From germline, CDR1 is LNHDA and CDR2 SQIVND (reference sequence). V lost 3 bases to trimming and J lost 1 base, with 13 bases between them. The CDR3 loop is CASSIRDGMSYEQYF. For the CDR3, the DNA is TGTGCCAGTAGTATCAGAGACGGAATGTCCTACGAGCAGTACTTC. The whole variable domain, remainder taken from reference TRBV19 and TRBJ2-7, is DGGITQSPKYLFRKEGQNVTLSCEQNLNHDAMYWYRQDPGQGLRLIYYSQIVNDFQKGDIAEGYSVSREKKESFPLTVTSAQKNPTAFYLCASSIRDGMSYEQYFGPGTRLTVT.